This T cell receptor (beta chain) is from a study of Ad26.COV2.S vaccination and SARS-CoV-2 variants. For the study at large: The authors gave Ad26.COV2.S intramuscularly, either once or twice 56 days apart.

Sequencing used immunoSEQ multiplex PCR; TCRdb keeps in-frame clones, though not all of them. The table has about 350,000 clones, about 85% seen once; the top ten hold 6.4%. From germline, CDR1 is SGDLS and CDR2 YYNGEE. Trimming stripped 0 bases from V and 0 bases from J, with 13 bases between. CDR3 length: 17 residues. The treatment denotes: around 19 received Ad26.COV2.S at low or high dose, single or two shots; a few received placebo; per-sample allocation not given. The samples date from day 63 after the first vaccine or placebo injection. Study conclusions and caveats: Spike-specific responses of CD8+ and CD4+ T cells were reported to display substantial breadth after vaccination.

Note on this clone: Its antigen is as yet unknown.

The sequenced sample was peripheral blood, obtained in a trial of Ad26.COV2.S vaccine versus placebo. The TCR comes from a person aged 18-60 years who received the Ad26.COV2.S COVID-19 vaccine or a placebo. The chain uses TRBV9 and TRBJ1-3; D not resolved. CDR3 bases: TGTGCCAGCAGCGTAGCAGCCAGTTCAGCCTCTGGAAACACCATATATTTT. It specifies CASSVAASSASGNTIYF.